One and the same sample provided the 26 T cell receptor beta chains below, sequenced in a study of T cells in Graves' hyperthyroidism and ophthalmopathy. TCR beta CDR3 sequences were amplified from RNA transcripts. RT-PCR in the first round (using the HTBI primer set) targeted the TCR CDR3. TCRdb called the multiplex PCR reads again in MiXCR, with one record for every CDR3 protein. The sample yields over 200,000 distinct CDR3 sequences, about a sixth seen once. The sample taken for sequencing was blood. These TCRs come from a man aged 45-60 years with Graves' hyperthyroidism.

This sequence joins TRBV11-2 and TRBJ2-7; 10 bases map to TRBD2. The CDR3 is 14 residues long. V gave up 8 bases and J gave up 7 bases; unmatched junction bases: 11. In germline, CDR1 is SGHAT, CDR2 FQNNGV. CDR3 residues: CASLVAGGSREQYF. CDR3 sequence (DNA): TGTGCCAGCCTAGTAGCGGGAGGCTCGAGGGAGCAGTACTTC.

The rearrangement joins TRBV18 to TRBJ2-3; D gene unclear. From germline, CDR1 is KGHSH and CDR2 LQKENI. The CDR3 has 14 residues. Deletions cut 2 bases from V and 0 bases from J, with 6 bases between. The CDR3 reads CASSPVASTDTQYF. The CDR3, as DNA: TGTGCCAGCTCACCAGTGGCTAGCACAGATACGCAGTATTTT.

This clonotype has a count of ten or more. The CDR3 loop is CSGLIHRGGRGAVGELFF. CDR3 nucleotides: TGCAGTGGGCTTATACACCGGGGGGGGCGGGGAGCGGTCGGGGAGCTGTTTTTT. J is TRBJ2-2 and V is TRBV20-1; 8 bases align to TRBD2. The CDR3 extends over 18 amino acids. CDR1 is DFQATT, CDR2 SNEGSKA, per germline (reference sequence). V was clipped by 7 bases and J by 7 bases; unmatched bases: 23.

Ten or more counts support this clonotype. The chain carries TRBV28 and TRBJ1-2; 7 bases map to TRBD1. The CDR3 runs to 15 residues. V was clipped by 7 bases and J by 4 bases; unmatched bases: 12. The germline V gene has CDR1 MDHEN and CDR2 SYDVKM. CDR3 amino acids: CASNGGWTGPYGYTF. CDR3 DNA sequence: TGTGCCAGCAATGGGGGTTGGACAGGCCCCTATGGCTACACCTTC.

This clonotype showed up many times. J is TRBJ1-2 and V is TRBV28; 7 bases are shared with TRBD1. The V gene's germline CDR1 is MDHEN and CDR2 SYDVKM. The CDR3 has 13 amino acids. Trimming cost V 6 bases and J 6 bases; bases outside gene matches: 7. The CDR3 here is CASRLTGVHGYTF. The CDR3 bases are TGTGCCAGCAGGCTAACAGGGGTTCATGGCTACACCTTC.

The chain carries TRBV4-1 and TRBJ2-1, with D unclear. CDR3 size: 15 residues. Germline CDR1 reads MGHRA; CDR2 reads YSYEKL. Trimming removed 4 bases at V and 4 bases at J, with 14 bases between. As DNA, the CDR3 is TGCGCCAGCAGCCGCATGGGGTCCCGGTACAATGAGCAGTTCTTC. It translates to CASSRMGSRYNEQFF.

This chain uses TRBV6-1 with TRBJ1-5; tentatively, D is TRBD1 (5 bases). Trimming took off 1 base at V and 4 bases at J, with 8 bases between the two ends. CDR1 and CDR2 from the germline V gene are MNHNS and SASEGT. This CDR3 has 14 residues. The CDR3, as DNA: TGTGCCAGCAGTGAAGGTTGGGGGAATCAGCCCCAGCATTTT. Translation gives CASSEGWGNQPQHF.

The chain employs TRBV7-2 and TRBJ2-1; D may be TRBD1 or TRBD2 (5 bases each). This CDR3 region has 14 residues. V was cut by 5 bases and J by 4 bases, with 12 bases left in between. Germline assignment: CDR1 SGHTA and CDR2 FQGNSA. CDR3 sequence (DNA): TGTGCCAGCAGCCCCGGGGCCTCGTACAATGAGCAGTTCTTC. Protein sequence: CASSPGASYNEQFF.

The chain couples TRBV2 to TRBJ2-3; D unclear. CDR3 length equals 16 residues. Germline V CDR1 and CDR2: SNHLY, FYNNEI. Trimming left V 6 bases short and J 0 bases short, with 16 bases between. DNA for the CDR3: TGTGCCAGCAGGAAATGGGGTAGTCCTAGCACAGATACGCAGTATTTT. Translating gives CASRKWGSPSTDTQYF.

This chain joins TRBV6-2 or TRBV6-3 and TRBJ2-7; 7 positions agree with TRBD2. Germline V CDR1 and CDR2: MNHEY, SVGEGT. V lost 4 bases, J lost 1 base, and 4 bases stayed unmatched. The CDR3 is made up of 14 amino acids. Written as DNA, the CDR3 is TGTGCCAGCAGTTGGGGGGGGGGGTCCTACGAGCAGTACTTC. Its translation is CASSWGGGSYEQYF.

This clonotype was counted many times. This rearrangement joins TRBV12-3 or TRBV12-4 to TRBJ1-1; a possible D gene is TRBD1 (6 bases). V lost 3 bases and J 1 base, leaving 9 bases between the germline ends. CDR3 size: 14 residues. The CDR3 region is CASSFGQTNTEAFF. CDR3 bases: TGTGCCAGCAGTTTTGGACAGACGAACACTGAAGCTTTCTTT.

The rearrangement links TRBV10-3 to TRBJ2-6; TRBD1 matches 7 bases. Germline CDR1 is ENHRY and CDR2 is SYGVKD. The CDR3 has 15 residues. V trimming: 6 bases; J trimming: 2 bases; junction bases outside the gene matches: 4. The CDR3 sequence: CAISADRAGANVLTF. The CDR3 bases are TGTGCCATCAGCGCCGACAGGGCTGGGGCCAACGTCCTGACTTTC.

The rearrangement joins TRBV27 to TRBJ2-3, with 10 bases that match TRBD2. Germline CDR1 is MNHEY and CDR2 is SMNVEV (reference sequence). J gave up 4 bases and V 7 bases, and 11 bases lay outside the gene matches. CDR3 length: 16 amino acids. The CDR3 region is CASTLWASGSPDTQYF. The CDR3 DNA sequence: TGTGCCAGCACTCTCTGGGCTAGCGGGAGCCCAGATACGCAGTATTTT.

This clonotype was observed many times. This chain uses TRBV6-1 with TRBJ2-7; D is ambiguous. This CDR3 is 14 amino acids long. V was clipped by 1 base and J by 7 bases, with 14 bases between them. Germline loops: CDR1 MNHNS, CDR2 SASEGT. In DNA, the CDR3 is TGTGCCAGCAGTGAAGACACCCCAGGATGGGAGCAGTACTTC. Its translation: CASSEDTPGWEQYF.

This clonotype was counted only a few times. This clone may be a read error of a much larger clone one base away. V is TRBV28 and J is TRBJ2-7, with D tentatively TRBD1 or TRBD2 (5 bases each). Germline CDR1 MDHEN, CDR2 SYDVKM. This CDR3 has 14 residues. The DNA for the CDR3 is TGTGCCAGCGGTTTTAATGCAGGGACGGGCGAGCAGTACTTC. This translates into CASGFNAGTGEQYF.

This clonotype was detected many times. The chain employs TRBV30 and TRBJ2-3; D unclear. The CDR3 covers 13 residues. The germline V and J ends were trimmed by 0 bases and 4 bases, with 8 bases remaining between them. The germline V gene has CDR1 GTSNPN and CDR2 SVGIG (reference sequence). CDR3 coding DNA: TGTGCCTGGAGTGTACTCGGAGCAGATACGCAGTATTTT. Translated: CAWSVLGADTQYF.

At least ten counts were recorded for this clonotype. CDR3 in DNA: TGTGCCAGCAGTGAGGGCCAGGGACAGCCCCAGCATTTT. Translation gives CASSEGQGQPQHF. The rearrangement uses TRBV2 and TRBJ1-5; a possible D gene is TRBD1 (5 bases). V lost 3 bases, J lost 7 bases, and 10 bases lay in between. Germline V gene sequence: CDR1 SNHLY, CDR2 FYNNEI. This CDR3 spans 13 amino acids. Variable domain in full (rest from reference TRBV2 and TRBJ1-5): EPEVTQTPSHQVTQMGQEVILRCVPISNHLYFYWYRQILGQKVEFLVSFYNNEISEKSEIFDDQFSVERPDGSNFTLKIRSTKLEDSAMYFCASSEGQGQPQHFGDGTRLSIL.

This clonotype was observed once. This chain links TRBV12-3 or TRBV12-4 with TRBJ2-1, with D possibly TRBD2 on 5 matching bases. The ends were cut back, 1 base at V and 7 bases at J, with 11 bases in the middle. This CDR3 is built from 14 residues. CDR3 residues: CASSLGAVKNEQFF. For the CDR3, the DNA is TGTGCCAGCAGTTTAGGAGCGGTTAAAAATGAGCAGTTCTTC.

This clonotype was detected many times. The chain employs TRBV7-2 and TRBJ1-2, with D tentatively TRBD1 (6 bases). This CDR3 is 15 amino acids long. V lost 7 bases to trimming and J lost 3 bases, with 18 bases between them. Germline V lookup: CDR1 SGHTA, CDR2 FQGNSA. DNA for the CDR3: TGTGCCAGCAACGCGAGGAGGGGGTTGTACTATGGCTACACCTTC. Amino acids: CASNARRGLYYGYTF.

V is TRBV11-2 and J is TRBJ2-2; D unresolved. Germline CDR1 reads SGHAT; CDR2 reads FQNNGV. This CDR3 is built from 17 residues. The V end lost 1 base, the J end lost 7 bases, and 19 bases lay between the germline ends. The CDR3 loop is CASSLGGPPRWSGELFF. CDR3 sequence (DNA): TGTGCCAGCAGCTTAGGTGGGCCCCCAAGGTGGAGCGGGGAGCTGTTTTTT.

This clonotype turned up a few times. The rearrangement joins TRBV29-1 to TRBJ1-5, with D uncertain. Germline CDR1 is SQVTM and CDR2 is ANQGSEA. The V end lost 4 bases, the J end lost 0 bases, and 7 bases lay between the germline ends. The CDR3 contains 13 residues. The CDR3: CSVVVSSNQPQHF. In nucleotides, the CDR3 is TGCAGCGTTGTGGTCTCTAGCAATCAGCCCCAGCATTTT.

The CDR3 DNA is TGTGCCAGCAGCTTGGAAAGAGACAGTTTTACTAGCACAGATACGCAGTATTTT. Amino acid sequence: CASSLERDSFTSTDTQYF. The rearrangement uses TRBV7-9 and TRBJ2-3; TRBD1 is a possible D gene (5 bases). Germline CDR1 reads SEHNR; CDR2 reads FQNEAQ (reference sequence). Between the trimmed V and J ends, which lost 3 bases and 0 bases, there was a span of 19 bases. This CDR3 is 18 amino acids long.

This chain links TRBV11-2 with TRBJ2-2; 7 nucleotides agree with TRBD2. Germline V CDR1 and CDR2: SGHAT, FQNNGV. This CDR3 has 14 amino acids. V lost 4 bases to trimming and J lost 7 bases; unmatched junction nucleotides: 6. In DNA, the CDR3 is TGTGCCAGCAGCTCCCGACTAGCTAACGGGGAGCTGTTTTTT. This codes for CASSSRLANGELFF.

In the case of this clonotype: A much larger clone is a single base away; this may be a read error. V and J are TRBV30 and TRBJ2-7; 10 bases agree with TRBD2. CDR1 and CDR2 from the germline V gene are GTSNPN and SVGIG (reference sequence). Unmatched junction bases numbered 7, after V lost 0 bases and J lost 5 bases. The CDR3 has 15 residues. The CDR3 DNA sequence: TGTGCCTGGAGTGTAAGACTAGCGGGTCCCCACGAGCAGTACTTC. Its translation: CAWSVRLAGPHEQYF.

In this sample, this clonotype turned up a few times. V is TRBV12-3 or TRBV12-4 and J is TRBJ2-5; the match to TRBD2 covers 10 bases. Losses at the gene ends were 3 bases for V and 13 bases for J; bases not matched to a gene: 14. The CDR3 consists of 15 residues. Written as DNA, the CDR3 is TGTGCCAGCAGTTTTGGGGGTCTAGCGGGAGTAGTGTCGTACTTC. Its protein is CASSFGGLAGVVSYF.

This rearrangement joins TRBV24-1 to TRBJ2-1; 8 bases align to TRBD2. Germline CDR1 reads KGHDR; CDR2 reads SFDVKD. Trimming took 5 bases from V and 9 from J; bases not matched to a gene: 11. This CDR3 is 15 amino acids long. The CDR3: CATSAPGLGGSEQFF. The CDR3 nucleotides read TGTGCCACCAGTGCACCGGGACTAGGCGGTAGTGAGCAGTTCTTC.